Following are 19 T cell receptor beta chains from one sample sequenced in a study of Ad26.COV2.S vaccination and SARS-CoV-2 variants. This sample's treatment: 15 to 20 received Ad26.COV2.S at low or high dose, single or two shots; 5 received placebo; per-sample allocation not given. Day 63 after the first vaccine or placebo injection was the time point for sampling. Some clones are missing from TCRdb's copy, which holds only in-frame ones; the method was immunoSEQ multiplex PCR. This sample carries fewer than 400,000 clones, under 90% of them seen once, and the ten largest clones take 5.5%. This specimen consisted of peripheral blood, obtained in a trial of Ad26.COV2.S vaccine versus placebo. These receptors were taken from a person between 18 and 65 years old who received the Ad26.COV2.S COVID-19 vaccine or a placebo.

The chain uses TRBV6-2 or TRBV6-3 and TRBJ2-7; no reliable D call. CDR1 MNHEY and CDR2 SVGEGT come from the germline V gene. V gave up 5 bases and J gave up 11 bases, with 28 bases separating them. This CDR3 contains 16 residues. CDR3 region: CASSPPKLRPLVLKYV. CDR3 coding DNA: TGTGCCAGCAGTCCCCCCAAGCTGCGACCCCTGGTCTTGAAGTACGTC.

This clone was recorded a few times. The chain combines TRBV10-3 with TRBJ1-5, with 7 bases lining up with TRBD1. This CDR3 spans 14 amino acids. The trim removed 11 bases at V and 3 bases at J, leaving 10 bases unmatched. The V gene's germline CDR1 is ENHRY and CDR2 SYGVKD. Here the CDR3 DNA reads TGTGCCTCCAGCGAGGGACAGCACAATCAGCCCCAGCATTTT. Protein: CASSEGQHNQPQHF.

CDR3 coding DNA: TGTGCCAGCAGCCGGTCCCCAGGGCGCACAGATACGCAGTATTTT. This gives the protein CASSRSPGRTDTQYF. The V call is TRBV9, the J call TRBJ2-3; TRBD1 is a possible D gene (5 bases). Germline V gene data show CDR1 as SGDLS and CDR2 as YYNGEE. The length of the CDR3 is 15 residues. The V end was cut by 4 bases, the J end by 1 base, with 13 bases between.

The DNA of the CDR3 is TGTGCCAGTAAGGGGGACAGGGCGTACACCGGGGAGCTGTTTTTT. Translated, it gives CASKGDRAYTGELFF. The chain couples TRBV19 to TRBJ2-2; TRBD1 matches 9 bases. Germline V gene data show CDR1 as LNHDA and CDR2 as SQIVND (reference sequence). J gave up 3 bases and V 7 bases, and 6 bases lay outside the gene matches. This CDR3 spans 15 amino acids. The full variable domain, completed using reference TRBV19 and TRBJ2-2, is DGGITQSPKYLFRKEGQNVTLSCEQNLNHDAMYWYRQDPGQGLRLIYYSQIVNDFQKGDIAEGYSVSREKKESFPLTVTSAQKNPTAFYLCASKGDRAYTGELFFGEGSRLTVL.

In DNA, the CDR3 is TGTGCCAGCAGTGATCTCCGGAAGGGTCCAGATAACTATGGCTACACCTTC. Translated: CASSDLRKGPDNYGYTF. The chain uses TRBV2 and TRBJ1-2; unclear D gene. Trimming shortened V by 3 bases and J by 1 base, and 18 bases separated the two germline ends. Germline V gene lookup returns CDR1 SNHLY and CDR2 FYNNEI. This CDR3 is built from 17 residues.

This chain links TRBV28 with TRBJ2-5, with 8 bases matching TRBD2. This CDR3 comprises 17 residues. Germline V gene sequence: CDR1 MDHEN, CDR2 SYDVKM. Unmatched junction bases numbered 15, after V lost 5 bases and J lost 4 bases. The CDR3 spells CASSLEPGGAPRETQYF. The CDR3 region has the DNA TGTGCCAGCAGTCTTGAACCCGGGGGGGCCCCCCGAGAGACCCAGTACTTC.

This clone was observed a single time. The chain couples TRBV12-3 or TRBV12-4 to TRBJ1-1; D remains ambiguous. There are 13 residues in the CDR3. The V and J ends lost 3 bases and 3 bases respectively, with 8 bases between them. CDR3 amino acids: CASSFPFHTEAFF. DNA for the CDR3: TGTGCCAGCAGTTTCCCGTTTCACACTGAAGCTTTCTTT.

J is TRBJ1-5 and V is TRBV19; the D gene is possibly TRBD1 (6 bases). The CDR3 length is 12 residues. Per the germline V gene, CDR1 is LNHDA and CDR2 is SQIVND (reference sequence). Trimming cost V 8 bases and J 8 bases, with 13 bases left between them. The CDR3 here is CASRGQGKPQHF. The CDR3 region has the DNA TGTGCCAGTCGGGGGCAGGGTAAGCCCCAGCATTTT.

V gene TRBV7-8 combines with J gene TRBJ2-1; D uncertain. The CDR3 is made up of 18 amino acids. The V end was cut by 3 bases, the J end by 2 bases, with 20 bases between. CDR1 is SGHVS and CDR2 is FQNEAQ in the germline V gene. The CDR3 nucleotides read TGTGCCAGCAGCTTCACGGTTTCGAGTGCCCTTACCTACAATGAGCAGTTCTTC. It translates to CASSFTVSSALTYNEQFF.

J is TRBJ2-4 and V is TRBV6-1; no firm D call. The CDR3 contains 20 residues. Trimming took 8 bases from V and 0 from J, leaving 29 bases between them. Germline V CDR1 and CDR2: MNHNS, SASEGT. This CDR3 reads CASRGVALYYVQIAKNIQYF. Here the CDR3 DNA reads TGTGCCAGCCGTGGGGTAGCCCTCTATTACGTGCAGATAGCCAAAAACATTCAGTACTTC.

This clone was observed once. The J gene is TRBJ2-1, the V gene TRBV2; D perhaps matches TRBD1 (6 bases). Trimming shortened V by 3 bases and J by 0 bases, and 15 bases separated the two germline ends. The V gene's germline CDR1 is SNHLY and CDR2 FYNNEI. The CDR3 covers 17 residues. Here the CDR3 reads CASSDQGMMSSYNEQFF. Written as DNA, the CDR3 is TGTGCCAGCAGTGATCAGGGGATGATGAGCTCCTACAATGAGCAGTTCTTC.

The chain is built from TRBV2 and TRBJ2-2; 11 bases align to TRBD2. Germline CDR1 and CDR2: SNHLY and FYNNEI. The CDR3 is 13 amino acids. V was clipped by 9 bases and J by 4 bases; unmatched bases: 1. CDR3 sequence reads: CARGTSGTGELFF. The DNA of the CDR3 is TGTGCCAGAGGGACTAGCGGCACCGGGGAGCTGTTTTTT. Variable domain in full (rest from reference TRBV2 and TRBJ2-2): EPEVTQTPSHQVTQMGQEVILRCVPISNHLYFYWYRQILGQKVEFLVSFYNNEISEKSEIFDDQFSVERPDGSNFTLKIRSTKLEDSAMYFCARGTSGTGELFFGEGSRLTVL.

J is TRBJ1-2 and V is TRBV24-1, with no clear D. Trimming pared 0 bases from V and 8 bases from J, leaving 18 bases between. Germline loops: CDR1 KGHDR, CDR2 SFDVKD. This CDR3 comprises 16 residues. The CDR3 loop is CATSDLGKRPVGGYTF. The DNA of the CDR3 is TGTGCCACCAGTGATTTGGGGAAGAGACCGGTCGGCGGCTACACCTTC.

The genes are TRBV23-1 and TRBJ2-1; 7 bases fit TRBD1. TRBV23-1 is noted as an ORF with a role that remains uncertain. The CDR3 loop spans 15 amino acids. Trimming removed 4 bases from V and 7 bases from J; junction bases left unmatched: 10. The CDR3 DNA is TGCGCCAGCAGTCCAACAGGGGACCCGAAGAATGAGCAGTTCTTC. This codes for CASSPTGDPKNEQFF.

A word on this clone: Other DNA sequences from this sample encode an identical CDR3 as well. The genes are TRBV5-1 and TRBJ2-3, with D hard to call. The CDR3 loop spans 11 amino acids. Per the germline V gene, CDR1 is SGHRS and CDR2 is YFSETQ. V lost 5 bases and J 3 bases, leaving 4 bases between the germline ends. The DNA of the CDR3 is TGCGCCAGCAGTAGTACAGATACGCAGTATTTT. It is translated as CASSSTDTQYF.

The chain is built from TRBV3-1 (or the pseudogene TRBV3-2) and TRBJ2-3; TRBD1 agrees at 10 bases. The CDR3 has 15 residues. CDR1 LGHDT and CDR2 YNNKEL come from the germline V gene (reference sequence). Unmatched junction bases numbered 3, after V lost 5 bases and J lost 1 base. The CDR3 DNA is TGTGCCAGCAGCGCCGGGACAGGGGGCACAGATACGCAGTATTTT. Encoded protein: CASSAGTGGTDTQYF.

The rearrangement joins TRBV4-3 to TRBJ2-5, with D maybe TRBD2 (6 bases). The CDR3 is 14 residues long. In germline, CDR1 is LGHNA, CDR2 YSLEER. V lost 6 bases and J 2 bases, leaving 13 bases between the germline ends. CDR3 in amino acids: CASRRLGGQETQYF. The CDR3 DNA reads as TGCGCCAGCAGGCGACTAGGTGGGCAAGAGACCCAGTACTTC.

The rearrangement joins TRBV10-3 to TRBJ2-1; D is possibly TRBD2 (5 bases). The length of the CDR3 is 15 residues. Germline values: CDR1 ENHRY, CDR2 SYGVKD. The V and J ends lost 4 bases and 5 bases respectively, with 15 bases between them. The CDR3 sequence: CAISAMREKDNEQFF. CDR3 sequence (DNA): TGTGCCATCAGTGCGATGAGGGAGAAAGACAATGAGCAGTTCTTC.

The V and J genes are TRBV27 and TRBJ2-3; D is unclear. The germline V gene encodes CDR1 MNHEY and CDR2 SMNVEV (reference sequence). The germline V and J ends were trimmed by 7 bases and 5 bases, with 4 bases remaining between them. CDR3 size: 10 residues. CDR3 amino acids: CASKGDTQYF. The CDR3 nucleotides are TGTGCCAGCAAAGGAGATACGCAGTATTTT.